This TCR beta chain was sequenced in a study of T cell responses to AZD1222 COVID-19 vaccine. Study background: Analyses pooled second doses at about 4 or about 12 weeks. General study results and limits: Only after the peak T cell response were repertoires sampled. Clonal diversity may have been underestimated, and the donors were mostly white British, with more females than males.

Using immunoSEQ multiplex PCR, the repertoire was profiled, and TCRdb retains in-frame clones only, with some absent. The repertoire holds around 120,000 clones, with about nine tenths as singletons. The CDR3 extends over 15 amino acids. Germline-derived CDR1 and CDR2 are SGHDT and YYEEEE. The ends were cut back, 4 bases at V and 3 bases at J, with 16 bases in the middle. To note about this clone: Its target is not known.

Sample: peripheral blood, taken on day 0 of AZD1222 vaccination. This clonotype was sampled from an adult in good health. This chain connects TRBV5-6 to TRBJ1-1; the D gene is possibly TRBD1 (5 bases). The chain's CDR3 is CASSQSGSRDTEAFF. The CDR3 bases are TGTGCCAGCAGCCAATCGGGATCCAGGGACACTGAAGCTTTCTTT.